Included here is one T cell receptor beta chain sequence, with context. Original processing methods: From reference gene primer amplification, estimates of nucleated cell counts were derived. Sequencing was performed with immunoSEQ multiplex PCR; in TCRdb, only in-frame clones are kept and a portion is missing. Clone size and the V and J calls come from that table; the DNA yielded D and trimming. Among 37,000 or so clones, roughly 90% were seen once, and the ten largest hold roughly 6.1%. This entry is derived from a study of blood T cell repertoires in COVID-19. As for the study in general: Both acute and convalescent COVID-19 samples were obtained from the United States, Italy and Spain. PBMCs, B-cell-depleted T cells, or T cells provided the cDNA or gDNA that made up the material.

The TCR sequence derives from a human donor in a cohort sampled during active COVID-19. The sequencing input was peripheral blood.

The CDR3 region has the DNA TGTGCCAGCATCAGTGGCGGAAGCTCCTACGAGCAGTACTTC. Amino acids: CASISGGSSYEQYF. The V gene is TRBV28, the J gene TRBJ2-7, with D unclear. The CDR3 loop spans 14 amino acids. Germline V gene data show CDR1 as MDHEN and CDR2 as SYDVKM. The ends were cut back, 7 bases at V and 0 bases at J, with 13 bases in the middle.